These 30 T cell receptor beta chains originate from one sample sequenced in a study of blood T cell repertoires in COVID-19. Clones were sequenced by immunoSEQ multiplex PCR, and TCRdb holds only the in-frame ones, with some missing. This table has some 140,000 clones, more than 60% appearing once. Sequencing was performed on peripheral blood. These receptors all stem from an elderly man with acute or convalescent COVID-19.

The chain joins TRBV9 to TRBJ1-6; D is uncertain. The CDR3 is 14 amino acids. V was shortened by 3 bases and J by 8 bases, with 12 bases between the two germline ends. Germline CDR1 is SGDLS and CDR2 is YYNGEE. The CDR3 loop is CASSAISTDSPLHF. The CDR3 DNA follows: TGTGCCAGCAGCGCGATCTCCACGGATTCACCCCTCCACTTT.

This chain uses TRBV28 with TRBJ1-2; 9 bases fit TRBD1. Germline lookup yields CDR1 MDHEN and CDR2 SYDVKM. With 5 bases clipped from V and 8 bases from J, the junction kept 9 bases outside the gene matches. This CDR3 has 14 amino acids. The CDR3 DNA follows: TGTGCCAGCAGTCAACGGGACAGGGACAAAGGCTACACCTTC. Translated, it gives CASSQRDRDKGYTF.

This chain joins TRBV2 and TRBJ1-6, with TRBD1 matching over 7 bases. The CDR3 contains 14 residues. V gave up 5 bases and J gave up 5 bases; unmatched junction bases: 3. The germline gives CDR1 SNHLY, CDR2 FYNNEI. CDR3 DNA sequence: TGTGCCAGCAGTTTGACAGGGAATAATTCACCCCTCCACTTT. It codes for CASSLTGNNSPLHF.

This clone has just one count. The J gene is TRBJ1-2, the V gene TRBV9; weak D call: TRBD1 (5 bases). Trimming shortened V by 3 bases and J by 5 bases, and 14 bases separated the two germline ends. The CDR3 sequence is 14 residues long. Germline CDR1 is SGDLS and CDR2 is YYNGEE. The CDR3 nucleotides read TGTGCCAGCAGCGCGGACATGGCTGGATATGGCTACACCTTC. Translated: CASSADMAGYGYTF.

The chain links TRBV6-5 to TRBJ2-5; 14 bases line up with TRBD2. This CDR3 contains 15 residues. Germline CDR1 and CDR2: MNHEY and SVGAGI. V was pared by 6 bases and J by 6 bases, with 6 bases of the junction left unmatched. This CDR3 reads CASRAGLAGEQTQYF. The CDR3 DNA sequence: TGTGCCAGCAGAGCGGGACTAGCGGGGGAACAGACCCAGTACTTC.

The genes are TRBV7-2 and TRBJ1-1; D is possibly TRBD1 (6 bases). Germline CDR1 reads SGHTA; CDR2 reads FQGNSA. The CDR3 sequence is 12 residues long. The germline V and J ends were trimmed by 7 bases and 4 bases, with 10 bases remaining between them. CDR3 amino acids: CASIRGGTEAFF. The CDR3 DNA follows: TGTGCCAGCATCAGGGGCGGCACTGAAGCTTTCTTT.

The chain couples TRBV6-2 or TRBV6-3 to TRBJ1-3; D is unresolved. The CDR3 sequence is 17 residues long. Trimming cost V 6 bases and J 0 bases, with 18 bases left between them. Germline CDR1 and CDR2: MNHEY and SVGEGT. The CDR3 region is CASSLLGAASSGNTIYF. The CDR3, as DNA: TGTGCCAGCAGCTTACTTGGCGCAGCGAGCTCTGGAAACACCATATATTTT.

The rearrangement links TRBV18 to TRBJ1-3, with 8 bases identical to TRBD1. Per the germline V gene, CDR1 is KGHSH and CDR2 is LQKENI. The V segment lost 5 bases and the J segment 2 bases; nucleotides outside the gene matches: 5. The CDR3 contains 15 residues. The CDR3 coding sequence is TGTGCCAGCTCAGGACAGGGTTTGGCTGGAAACACCATATATTTT. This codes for CASSGQGLAGNTIYF.

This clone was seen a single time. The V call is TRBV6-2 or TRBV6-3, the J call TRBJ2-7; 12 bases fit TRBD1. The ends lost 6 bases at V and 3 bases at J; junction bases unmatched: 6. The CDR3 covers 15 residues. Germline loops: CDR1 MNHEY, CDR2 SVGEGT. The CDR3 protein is CASSWGQGAIYEQYF. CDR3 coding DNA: TGTGCCAGCAGCTGGGGACAGGGGGCTATCTACGAGCAGTACTTC.

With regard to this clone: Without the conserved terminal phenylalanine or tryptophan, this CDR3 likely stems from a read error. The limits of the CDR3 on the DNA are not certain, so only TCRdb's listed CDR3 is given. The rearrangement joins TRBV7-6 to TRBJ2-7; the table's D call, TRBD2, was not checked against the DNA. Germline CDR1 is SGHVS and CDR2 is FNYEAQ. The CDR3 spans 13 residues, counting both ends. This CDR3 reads CASSLSPLAAAAL.

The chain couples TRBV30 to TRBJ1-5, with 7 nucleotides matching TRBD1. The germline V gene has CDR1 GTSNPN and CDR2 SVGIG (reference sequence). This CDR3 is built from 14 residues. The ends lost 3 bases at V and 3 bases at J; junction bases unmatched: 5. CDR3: CAWSRDSLNQPQHF. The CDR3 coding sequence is TGTGCCTGGAGCCGGGACAGTCTCAATCAGCCCCAGCATTTT.

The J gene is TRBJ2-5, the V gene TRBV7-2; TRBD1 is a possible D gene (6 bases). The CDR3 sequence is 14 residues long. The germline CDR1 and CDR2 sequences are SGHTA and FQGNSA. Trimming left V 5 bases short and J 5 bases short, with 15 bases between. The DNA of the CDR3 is TGTGCCAGCAGCCCCCGACAGGCAGGGGAGACCCAGTACTTC. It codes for CASSPRQAGETQYF.

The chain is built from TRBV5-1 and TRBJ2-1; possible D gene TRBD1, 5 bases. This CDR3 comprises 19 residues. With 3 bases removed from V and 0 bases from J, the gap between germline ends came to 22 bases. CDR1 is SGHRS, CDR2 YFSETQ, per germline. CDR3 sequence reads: CASSSLLGQGRISYNEQFF. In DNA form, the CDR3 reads TGCGCCAGCAGCTCCCTTTTGGGGCAAGGAAGGATCTCCTACAATGAGCAGTTCTTC.

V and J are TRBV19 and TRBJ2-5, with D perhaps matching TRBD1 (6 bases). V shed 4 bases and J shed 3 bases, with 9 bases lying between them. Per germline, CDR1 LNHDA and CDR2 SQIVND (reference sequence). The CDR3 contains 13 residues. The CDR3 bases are TGTGCCAGTAGTAAACAGGGCGAAGAGACCCAGTACTTC. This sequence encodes CASSKQGEETQYF.

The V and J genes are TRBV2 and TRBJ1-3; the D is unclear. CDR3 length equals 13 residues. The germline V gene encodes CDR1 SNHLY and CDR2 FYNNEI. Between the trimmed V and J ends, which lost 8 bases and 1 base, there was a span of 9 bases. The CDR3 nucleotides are TGTGCCAGCTCAGCGGAATCTGGAAACACCATATATTTT. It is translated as CASSAESGNTIYF.

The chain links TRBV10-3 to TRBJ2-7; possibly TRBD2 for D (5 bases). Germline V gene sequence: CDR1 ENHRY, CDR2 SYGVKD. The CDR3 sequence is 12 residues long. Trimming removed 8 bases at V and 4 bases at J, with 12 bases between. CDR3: CAIAGETYEQYF. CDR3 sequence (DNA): TGTGCCATCGCGGGCGAAACTTACGAGCAGTACTTC.

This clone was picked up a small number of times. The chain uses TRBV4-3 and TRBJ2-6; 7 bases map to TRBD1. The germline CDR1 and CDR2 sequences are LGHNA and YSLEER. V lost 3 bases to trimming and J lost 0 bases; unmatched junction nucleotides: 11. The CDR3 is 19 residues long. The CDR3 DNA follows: TGCGCCAGCAGCCAGTACAGGGGCTCGTCCTACTCTGGGGCCAACGTCCTGACTTTC. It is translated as CASSQYRGSSYSGANVLTF.

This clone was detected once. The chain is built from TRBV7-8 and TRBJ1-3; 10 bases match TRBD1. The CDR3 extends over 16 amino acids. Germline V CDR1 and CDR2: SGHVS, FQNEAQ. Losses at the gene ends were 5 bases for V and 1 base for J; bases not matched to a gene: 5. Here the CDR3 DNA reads TGTGCCAGCAGCCCTAGACAGGGGGCATCTGGAAACACCATATATTTT. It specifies CASSPRQGASGNTIYF.

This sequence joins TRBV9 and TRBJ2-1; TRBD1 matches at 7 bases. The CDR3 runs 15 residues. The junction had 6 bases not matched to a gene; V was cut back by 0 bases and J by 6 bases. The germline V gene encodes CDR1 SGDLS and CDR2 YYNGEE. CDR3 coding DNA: TGTGCCAGCAGCGTAGCGGGACAGCCGGCCAATGAGCAGTTCTTC. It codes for CASSVAGQPANEQFF.

The CDR3 coding sequence is TGCGCCAGCAGCTCCTTTAGCGGGGTGGGCAATGAGCAGTTCTTC. Its protein is CASSSFSGVGNEQFF. The V and J genes are TRBV5-1 and TRBJ2-1; TRBD2 agrees at 8 bases. This CDR3 contains 15 residues. Germline V gene data show CDR1 as SGHRS and CDR2 as YFSETQ. V gave up 3 bases and J gave up 6 bases; unmatched junction bases: 8.

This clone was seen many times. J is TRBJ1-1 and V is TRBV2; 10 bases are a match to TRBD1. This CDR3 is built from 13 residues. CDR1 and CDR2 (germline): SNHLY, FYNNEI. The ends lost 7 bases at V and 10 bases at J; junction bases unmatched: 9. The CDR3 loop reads CASKLTGGSGAFF. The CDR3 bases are TGTGCCAGCAAATTGACAGGGGGCAGCGGAGCTTTCTTT.

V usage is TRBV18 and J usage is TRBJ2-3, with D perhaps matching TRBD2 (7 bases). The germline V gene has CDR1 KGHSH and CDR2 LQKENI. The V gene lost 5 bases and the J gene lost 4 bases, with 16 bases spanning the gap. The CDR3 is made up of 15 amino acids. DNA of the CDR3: TGTGCCAGCTCATCAAGCATAGGGGGGGCAGATACGCAGTATTTT. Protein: CASSSSIGGADTQYF. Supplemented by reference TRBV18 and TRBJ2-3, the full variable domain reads NAGVMQNPRHLVRRRGQEARLRCSPMKGHSHVYWYRQLPEEGLKFMVYLQKENIIDESGMPKERFSAEFPKEGPSILRIQQVVRGDSAAYFCASSSSIGGADTQYFGPGTRLTVL.

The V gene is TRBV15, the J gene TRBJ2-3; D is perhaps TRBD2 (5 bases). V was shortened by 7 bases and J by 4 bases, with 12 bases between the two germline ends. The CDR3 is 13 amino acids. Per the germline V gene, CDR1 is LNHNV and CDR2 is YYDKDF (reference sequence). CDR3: CATTPAGPDTQYF. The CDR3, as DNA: TGTGCCACCACCCCGGCGGGCCCAGATACGCAGTATTTT.

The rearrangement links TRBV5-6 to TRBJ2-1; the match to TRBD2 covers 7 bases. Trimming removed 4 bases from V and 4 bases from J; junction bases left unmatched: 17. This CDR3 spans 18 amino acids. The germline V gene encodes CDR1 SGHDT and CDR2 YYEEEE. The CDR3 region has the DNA TGTGCCAGCAGCATCCGGTGGGGGGGTCAGTCCCGATACAATGAGCAGTTCTTC. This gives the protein CASSIRWGGQSRYNEQFF.

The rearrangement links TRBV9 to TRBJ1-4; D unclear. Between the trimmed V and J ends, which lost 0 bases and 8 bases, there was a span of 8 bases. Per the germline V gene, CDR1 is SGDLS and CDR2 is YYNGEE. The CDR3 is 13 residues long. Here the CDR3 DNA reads TGTGCCAGCAGCGTAGCTAGCGGCGAAAAACTGTTTTTT. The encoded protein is CASSVASGEKLFF.

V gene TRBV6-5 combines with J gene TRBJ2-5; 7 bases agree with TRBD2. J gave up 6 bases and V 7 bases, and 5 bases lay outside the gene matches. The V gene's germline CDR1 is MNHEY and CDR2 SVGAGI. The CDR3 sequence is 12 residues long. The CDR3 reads CASTGRQQTQYF. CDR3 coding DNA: TGTGCCAGCACCGGGAGGCAACAGACCCAGTACTTC.

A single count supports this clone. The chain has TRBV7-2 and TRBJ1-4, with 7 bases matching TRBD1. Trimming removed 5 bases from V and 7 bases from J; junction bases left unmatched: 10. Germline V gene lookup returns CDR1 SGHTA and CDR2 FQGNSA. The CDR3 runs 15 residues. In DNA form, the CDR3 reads TGTGCCAGCAGCCTCAGACAGGGAGGAGGTGAAAAACTGTTTTTT. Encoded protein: CASSLRQGGGEKLFF. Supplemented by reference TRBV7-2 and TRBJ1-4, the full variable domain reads GAGVSQSPSNKVTEKGKDVELRCDPISGHTALYWYRQSLGQGLEFLIYFQGNSAPDKSGLPSDRFSAERTGGSVSTLTIQRTQQEDSAVYLCASSLRQGGGEKLFFGSGTQLSVL.

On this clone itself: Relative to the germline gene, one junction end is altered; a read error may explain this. CDR3 DNA: TGTGCCAGCAGCTCGGGACAGGGCGACACCAGGGAGCTGTTTTTT. Amino acid sequence: CASSSGQGDTRELFF. The chain joins TRBV7-3 to TRBJ2-2; 9 bases are a match to TRBD1. Germline assignment: CDR1 SGHTA and CDR2 FQGTGA. This CDR3 contains 15 residues. Full variable domain (missing parts from reference TRBV7-3 and TRBJ2-2): GAGVSQTPSNKVTEKGKYVELRCDPISGHTALYWYRQSLGQGPEFLIYFQGTGAADDSGLPNDRFFAVRPEGSVSTLKIQRTERGDSAVYLCASSSGQGDTRELFFGEGSRLTVL.

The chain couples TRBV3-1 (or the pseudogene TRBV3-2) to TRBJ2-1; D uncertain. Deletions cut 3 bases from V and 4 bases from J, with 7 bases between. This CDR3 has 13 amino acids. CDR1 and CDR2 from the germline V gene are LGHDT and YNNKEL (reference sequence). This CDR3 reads CASSQSTYNEQFF. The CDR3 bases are TGTGCCAGCAGCCAGAGTACTTACAATGAGCAGTTCTTC.

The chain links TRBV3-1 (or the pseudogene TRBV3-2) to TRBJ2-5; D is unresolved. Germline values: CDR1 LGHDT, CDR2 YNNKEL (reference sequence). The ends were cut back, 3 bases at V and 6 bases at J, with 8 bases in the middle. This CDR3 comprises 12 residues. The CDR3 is CASSHNEKTQYF. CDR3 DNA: TGTGCCAGCAGCCATAACGAGAAGACCCAGTACTTC.